Reported below is one T cell receptor beta chain. Brentuximab vedotin exposure varied, and every patient relapsed after autologous stem cell transplantation. This record belongs to a study of PD-1 blockade in classical Hodgkin lymphoma. Here immunoSEQ multiplex PCR was the method, and the copy in TCRdb shows in-frame clones only, minus some. The sample includes around 26,000 clones, around 81% of them seen just once. Per germline, CDR1 SEHNR and CDR2 FQNEAQ (reference sequence). This CDR3 is built from 14 residues. Trimming shortened V by 6 bases and J by 4 bases, and 15 bases separated the two germline ends.

The starting material was peripheral blood mononuclear cells (PBMCs), obtained before the second cycle of nivolumab. This receptor was obtained from a human donor with classical Hodgkin lymphoma. The chain combines TRBV7-9 with TRBJ1-1, with TRBD1 as a possible D gene (6 bases). This CDR3 reads CASRGGGMSTEAFF. The CDR3 DNA sequence: TGTGCCAGCAGAGGGGGGGGAATGAGCACTGAAGCTTTCTTT.